A single sample gave rise to the 5 T cell receptor beta chains below, sequenced in a study of regulatory T cells in long-lasting Graves disease. Time point denoted: newly diagnosed GD, antithyroid drugs for less than 3 months. PBMC-derived RNA was used for the TCR library. Through Arm-PCR of CDR3 regions and iRepertoire HTBI primers, TCR beta libraries were built. TCRdb processed the multiplex PCR reads anew with MiXCR; each CDR3 protein has one entry. This sample has 540,000 or so distinct CDR3 sequences; less than 15% occur once, and the top ten carry roughly a tenth. A further study also used this sample, focusing on T cells in Graves' hyperthyroidism and ophthalmopathy.

The starting material was peripheral blood mononuclear cells (PBMCs), obtained at new diagnosis, from a patient treated with antithyroid drugs. Source of these receptors: a man in his thirties or forties with Graves disease.

The table lists this clonotype with many counts. The chain links TRBV24-1 to TRBJ1-2; the match to TRBD1 covers 7 bases. Germline-derived CDR1 and CDR2 are KGHDR and SFDVKD. The CDR3 runs 15 residues. The trim removed 0 bases at V and 6 bases at J, leaving 6 bases unmatched. The CDR3 sequence: CATSDLDRDENGYTF. CDR3 nucleotides: TGTGCCACCAGTGATTTGGACAGGGATGAGAATGGCTACACCTTC.

Regarding this clonotype: This may stem from a read error, because a much larger clone lies one nucleotide away. The chain couples TRBV2 to TRBJ2-1; weak D call: TRBD2 (5 bases). The germline CDR1 and CDR2 sequences are SNHLY and FYNNEI. Trimming shortened V by 8 bases and J by 6 bases, and 20 bases separated the two germline ends. The CDR3 is made up of 15 amino acids. The chain's CDR3 is CASGLGGGGINEQFF. The DNA of the CDR3 is TGTGCCAGCGGTTTAGGAGGAGGCGGAATCAATGAGCAGTTCTTC.

This clonotype has at least ten counts. The chain employs TRBV10-3 and TRBJ1-2; perhaps TRBD1 as D (5 bases). CDR1 is ENHRY, CDR2 SYGVKD, per germline. Trimming took off 10 bases at V and 4 bases at J, with 10 bases between the two ends. There are 11 residues in the CDR3. CDR3 coding DNA: TGTGCCACGGGGACGGCCTATGGCTACACCTTC. The encoded protein is CATGTAYGYTF.

This clonotype appeared many times. The chain links TRBV12-3 or TRBV12-4 to TRBJ2-7; maybe TRBD2 (6 bases). This CDR3 has 15 amino acids. Trimming left V 6 bases short and J 1 base short, with 16 bases between. DNA of the CDR3: TGTGCCAGCAGCTTTGCGGGGACCGCTTCCTACGAGCAGTACTTC. Amino acids: CASSFAGTASYEQYF.

This clonotype was observed many times. J is TRBJ2-7 and V is TRBV28; TRBD2 agrees at 9 bases. The CDR3 has 14 amino acids. V lost 6 bases, J lost 2 bases, and 5 bases stayed unmatched. Per germline, CDR1 MDHEN and CDR2 SYDVKM. The CDR3 DNA is TGTGCCAGCAGCCCCTCTAGCGGGACCTACGAGCAGTACTTC. It is translated as CASSPSSGTYEQYF.